This TCR beta chain was recorded in a study of post-analysis software for immune sequencing data. Notes on the study in general: Included in a set of about five TRBV segments more frequent in patients than controls were TRBV5-6, TRBV5-1 and TRBV20-1.

On this clonotype itself: Antigen: not known.

Incorporated into the TCR beta cDNA libraries were unique molecular identifiers, which served to reduce PCR and sequencing biases. Each CDR3 protein is one row after TCRdb ran MiXCR on the PCR reads. The table includes around 440,000 distinct CDR3 sequences, under 55% detected once. V gave up 4 bases and J gave up 4 bases; unmatched junction bases: 5. CDR1 is SNHLY, CDR2 FYNNEI, per germline. CDR3 size: 15 residues. The chain links TRBV2 to TRBJ1-5, with 9 positions matching TRBD1. Sequencing was done on a sample of blood. The sequence was collected from a girl under 18 with multiple sclerosis. In nucleotides, the CDR3 is TGTGCCAGCAGTGCAACCGGGACAGGGAATCAGCCCCAGCATTTT. It encodes CASSATGTGNQPQHF. Looking up the rest from reference TRBV2 and TRBJ1-5 gives the full variable domain: EPEVTQTPSHQVTQMGQEVILRCVPISNHLYFYWYRQILGQKVEFLVSFYNNEISEKSEIFDDQFSVERPDGSNFTLKIRSTKLEDSAMYFCASSATGTGNQPQHFGDGTRLSIL.